This T cell receptor (beta chain) was retrieved from a study of blood T cells in healthy people across ages. Collection of ten milliliters of peripheral blood was performed for each donor. Every sample gave at least 6 micrograms of total RNA when it was extracted. On this clonotype: At one end, the junction sequence differs from germline, possibly due to a read error.

A J-beta primer mix and a sample-barcoded 5' primer were used in a second PCR of roughly 7 to 12 cycles. A template-switch adaptor with 12 random nucleotides tagged each cDNA molecule. TCRdb reprocessed the 5' RACE reads via MiXCR and lists one record per CDR3 protein. The table shows some 900,000 distinct CDR3 sequences, with 45% to 50% occurring only once. The CDR3 is 16 amino acids. Germline values: CDR1 DFQATT, CDR2 SNEGSKA (reference sequence). Sequencing input: blood. The sequence came from a young man in good health. The rearrangement links TRBV20-1 to TRBJ2-5; unclear D gene. Here the CDR3 DNA reads TGTAGTGCTAGAGACCAGACCCAAAACACCCAAGAGACCCAGTACTTC. This encodes CSARDQTQNTQETQYF.